This entry lists 24 T cell receptor beta chains sequenced from one sample in a study of T cell repertoires in cytomegalovirus infection. MiXCR was run by TCRdb on the reads, yielding one entry per CDR3 protein. Among 350,000 to 450,000 distinct CDR3 sequences listed, approximately 18% were seen once. Sequenced material: PBMCs. The receptors come from a human donor in good health (CMV status not recorded). Some clones in this sample may be carry-over from other donors' samples.

This clonotype was counted between two and nine times. This sequence joins TRBV10-3 and TRBJ1-1, with TRBD1 matching 7 bases. Per germline, CDR1 ENHRY and CDR2 SYGVKD. This CDR3 is built from 13 residues. V was clipped by 10 bases and J by 4 bases; unmatched bases: 9. As DNA, the CDR3 is TGTGCCAGTGTGACAGGGTTGGGCACTGAAGCTTTCTTT. Translating gives CASVTGLGTEAFF.

The genes are TRBV7-2 and TRBJ2-7; 13 nucleotides agree with TRBD2. J lost 3 bases, V lost 4 bases, and 12 bases had no gene match. Germline CDR1 and CDR2: SGHTA and FQGNSA. The CDR3 runs 18 residues. The CDR3 region is CASSSRVLAGGASYEQYF. The CDR3 nucleotides are TGTGCCAGCAGCTCGAGGGTACTAGCGGGAGGGGCCAGCTACGAGCAGTACTTC.

This clonotype occurred once. V is TRBV18 and J is TRBJ2-5; D call uncertain. The V end was cut by 2 bases, the J end by 3 bases, with 10 bases between. CDR3 length: 14 residues. In germline, CDR1 is KGHSH, CDR2 LQKENI. The CDR3 DNA is TGTGCCAGCTCACCATGGACGGCTAAAGAGACCCAGTACTTC. Residues: CASSPWTAKETQYF.

The chain carries TRBV5-1 and TRBJ1-2; D gene ambiguous. Germline V gives CDR1 SGHRS, CDR2 YFSETQ. The ends were cut back, 0 bases at V and 4 bases at J, with 13 bases in the middle. This CDR3 has 15 residues. The CDR3 reads CASSLGGGETYGYTF. The CDR3 DNA reads as TGCGCCAGCAGCTTGGGCGGCGGGGAAACCTATGGCTACACCTTC. Full variable domain (rest looked up from reference TRBV5-1 and TRBJ1-2): KAGVTQTPRYLIKTRGQQVTLSCSPISGHRSVSWYQQTPGQGLQFLFEYFSETQRNKGNFPGRFSGRQFSNSRSEMNVSTLELGDSALYLCASSLGGGETYGYTFGSGTRLTVV.

The sample holds many counts of this clonotype. The V gene is TRBV19, the J gene TRBJ2-3; TRBD2 matches at 7 bases. The CDR3 is made up of 16 amino acids. The V gene end was trimmed by 10 bases and the J gene end by 0 bases; junction bases not matched to a gene: 13. Germline V gene data show CDR1 as LNHDA and CDR2 as SQIVND (reference sequence). The CDR3 protein is CATAGSLAESTDTQYF. For the CDR3, the DNA is TGTGCCACCGCGGGATCTCTAGCGGAGAGCACAGATACGCAGTATTTT. Supplemented by reference TRBV19 and TRBJ2-3, the full variable domain reads DGGITQSPKYLFRKEGQNVTLSCEQNLNHDAMYWYRQDPGQGLRLIYYSQIVNDFQKGDIAEGYSVSREKKESFPLTVTSAQKNPTAFYLCATAGSLAESTDTQYFGPGTRLTVL.

V is TRBV23-1 and J is TRBJ1-5; possible D gene TRBD1, 5 bases. TRBV23-1 is recorded as an ORF, its role being uncertain. The V gene lost 6 bases and the J gene lost 0 bases, with 9 bases spanning the gap. CDR3 length: 14 amino acids. The CDR3, as DNA: TGCGCCAGCAGGACAGTTTATAGCAATCAGCCCCAGCATTTT. Encoded protein: CASRTVYSNQPQHF.

This clonotype was detected a few times. The rearrangement joins TRBV20-1 to TRBJ2-3; 10 bases are shared with TRBD2. V lost 4 bases, J lost 3 bases, and 7 bases stayed unmatched. Germline V gene sequence: CDR1 DFQATT, CDR2 SNEGSKA (reference sequence). The CDR3 is 15 residues long. In DNA form, the CDR3 reads TGCAGTGCTAACAGCGGGGGGGTGGGTACAGATACGCAGTATTTT. This sequence encodes CSANSGGVGTDTQYF.

This clonotype was counted a few times. The V gene is TRBV12-3 or TRBV12-4, the J gene TRBJ1-6; D not resolved. There are 13 residues in the CDR3. V was trimmed by 5 bases and J by 7 bases, leaving 9 bases between them. The CDR3 nucleotides are TGTGCCAGCAGTCTACAGCAGAATTCACCCCTCCACTTT. This codes for CASSLQQNSPLHF.

This clonotype occurred many times. The chain uses TRBV12-3 or TRBV12-4 and TRBJ2-2; 7 bases match TRBD2. V dropped 6 bases and J dropped 1; count of bases not matched to a gene: 2. The CDR3 sequence is 14 residues long. The CDR3 is CASRPGGNTGELFF. In DNA, the CDR3 is TGTGCCAGCAGGCCGGGGGGGAACACCGGGGAGCTGTTTTTT.

A few counts support this clonotype. The rearrangement joins TRBV7-9 to TRBJ1-1; 7 bases match TRBD1. The V gene's germline CDR1 is SEHNR and CDR2 FQNEAQ (reference sequence). The CDR3 extends over 12 amino acids. V was pared by 5 bases and J by 6 bases, with 3 bases of the junction left unmatched. This CDR3 reads CASSEGQPEAFF. In DNA form, the CDR3 reads TGTGCCAGCAGCGAGGGACAGCCTGAAGCTTTCTTT.

This clonotype came up a few times. The chain couples TRBV5-6 to TRBJ1-1; D is unresolved. The CDR3 covers 16 residues. V lost 0 bases, J lost 3 bases, and 15 bases lay in between. Germline V lookup: CDR1 SGHDT, CDR2 YYEEEE. The CDR3 is CASSLVRTRMHTEAFF. The CDR3 coding sequence is TGTGCCAGCAGCTTGGTCCGGACCAGGATGCACACTGAAGCTTTCTTT.

The V call is TRBV28, the J call TRBJ1-5; possible D gene TRBD1, 6 bases. This CDR3 spans 13 amino acids. Germline V gene lookup returns CDR1 MDHEN and CDR2 SYDVKM. The V end was cut by 3 bases, the J end by 7 bases, with 10 bases between. CDR3 DNA sequence: TGTGCCAGCAGTTTCGGGGGCTCCCAGCCCCAGCATTTT. This sequence encodes CASSFGGSQPQHF.

This clonotype occurred many times. The CDR3 protein is CASTLMAAGGVGNEQFF. In nucleotides, the CDR3 is TGTGCCAGCACCCTTATGGCTGCGGGTGGTGTGGGAAATGAGCAGTTCTTC. This chain links TRBV12-3 or TRBV12-4 with TRBJ2-1; a possible D gene is TRBD2 (5 bases). This CDR3 has 17 amino acids. V dropped 7 bases and J dropped 7 bases, with 26 bases sitting between them.

The chain carries TRBV9 and TRBJ1-2; D perhaps matches TRBD1 (6 bases). The V gene's germline CDR1 is SGDLS and CDR2 YYNGEE. Between the trimmed V and J ends, which lost 4 bases and 4 bases, there was a span of 14 bases. The CDR3 runs 14 residues. CDR3 nucleotides: TGTGCCAGCAGCCCCAGGGGTAGTAGCTATGGCTACACCTTC. Residues: CASSPRGSSYGYTF. The entire variable domain, with the rest obtained from reference TRBV9 and TRBJ1-2, is as follows: DSGVTQTPKHLITATGQRVTLRCSPRSGDLSVYWYQQSLDQGLQFLIQYYNGEERAKGNILERFSAQQFPDLHSELNLSSLELGDSALYFCASSPRGSSYGYTFGSGTRLTVV.

This clonotype turned up a few times. The J gene is TRBJ2-7, the V gene TRBV12-3 or TRBV12-4; perhaps D is TRBD1 or TRBD2 (5 bases each). V was pared by 3 bases and J by 2 bases, with 17 bases between. The CDR3 length is 16 residues. The DNA of the CDR3 is TGTGCCAGCAGTTTTCTTTCCGGGGCAAATCCCTACGAGCAGTACTTC. This sequence encodes CASSFLSGANPYEQYF.

CDR3 nucleotides: TGTGCCAGCAGACTTTACGGGGGGAACACTGAAGCTTTCTTT. Protein sequence: CASRLYGGNTEAFF. This sequence joins TRBV6-1 and TRBJ1-1, with D possibly TRBD1 on 5 matching bases. With 6 bases removed from V and 1 base from J, the gap between germline ends came to 12 bases. CDR1 and CDR2 from the germline V gene are MNHNS and SASEGT. The CDR3 runs to 14 residues.

This clonotype was detected ten times or more. This chain joins TRBV7-2 and TRBJ2-1; TRBD2 aligns across 10 bases. CDR1 is SGHTA, CDR2 FQGNSA, per germline. There are 16 residues in the CDR3. After removal of 1 base from V and 8 bases from J, the junction contained 8 bases not matched to a gene. The CDR3 coding sequence is TGTGCCAGCAGCTTAGTGGGGACTAGCGCCATGGATGAGCAGTTCTTC. Translated: CASSLVGTSAMDEQFF.

V and J are TRBV12-3 or TRBV12-4 and TRBJ2-1; 8 nucleotides line up with TRBD2. J was trimmed by 0 bases and V by 0 bases; bases with no gene match: 4. This CDR3 region has 17 residues. The CDR3 spells CASSLAGLAPSYNEQFF. The CDR3 DNA reads as TGTGCCAGCAGTTTAGCTGGACTAGCCCCCTCCTACAATGAGCAGTTCTTC.

The chain couples TRBV7-2 to TRBJ2-2; the match to TRBD1 covers 9 bases. J gave up 4 bases and V 4 bases, and 7 bases lay outside the gene matches. CDR3 length: 16 residues. Germline loops: CDR1 SGHTA, CDR2 FQGNSA. The CDR3 sequence: CASSSGQGGTTGELFF. For the CDR3, the DNA is TGTGCCAGCAGCTCGGGACAGGGAGGAACCACCGGGGAGCTGTTTTTT.

The J gene is TRBJ2-7, the V gene TRBV6-2 or TRBV6-3; 13 nucleotides match TRBD2. The CDR3 contains 14 residues. Germline lookup yields CDR1 MNHEY and CDR2 SVGEGT. V lost 5 bases and J lost 6; bases outside the gene matches: 4. The CDR3, as DNA: TGTGCCAGCAGTAACGGACTAGCGGGAGCCGAGCAGTACTTC. Translation: CASSNGLAGAEQYF.

The V and J genes are TRBV12-3 or TRBV12-4 and TRBJ2-4; 7 bases are a match to TRBD1. V dropped 5 bases and J dropped 0; count of bases not matched to a gene: 4. This CDR3 is 15 amino acids long. CDR3 nucleotide sequence: TGTGCCAGCAGTGACACAGGGGTAGCCAAAAACATTCAGTACTTC. The encoded protein is CASSDTGVAKNIQYF.

The V and J genes are TRBV20-1 and TRBJ1-5; D not resolved. CDR1 and CDR2 (germline): DFQATT, SNEGSKA (reference sequence). Trimming took off 4 bases at V and 7 bases at J, with 14 bases between the two ends. This CDR3 comprises 13 residues. The CDR3 coding sequence is TGCAGTGCTACAGAGACACTGGGGCAGCCCCAGCATTTT. It codes for CSATETLGQPQHF.

The rearrangement links TRBV7-9 to TRBJ2-4; 9 bases are shared with TRBD1. Trimming cost V 5 bases and J 9 bases; bases outside gene matches: 11. This CDR3 has 15 amino acids. Germline loops: CDR1 SEHNR, CDR2 FQNEAQ (reference sequence). The CDR3 loop is CASSPRGTGLSIQYF. The CDR3 DNA reads as TGTGCCAGCAGCCCGCGGGGGACAGGGTTGAGCATTCAGTACTTC.

This clonotype was observed once. The chain combines TRBV7-6 with TRBJ2-6; 7 nucleotides line up with TRBD1. Germline assignment: CDR1 SGHVS and CDR2 FNYEAQ. The V segment lost 1 base and the J segment 0 bases; nucleotides outside the gene matches: 3. The CDR3 loop spans 17 amino acids. The CDR3 region has the DNA TGTGCCAGCAGCTTAGGACAGGGACGCTCTGGGGCCAACGTCCTGACTTTC. Translation gives CASSLGQGRSGANVLTF.